The clone carrying this TCR beta chain was detected once. The CDR3 runs to 14 residues. Trimming left V 2 bases short and J 2 bases short, with 8 bases between. The germline V gene has CDR1 KGHDR and CDR2 SFDVKD. The assay was immunoSEQ multiplex PCR, and TCRdb's table has in-frame clones only and misses some. Counted here are a few hundred thousand clones, about 86% occurring once; the ten biggest clones make up 6.2%. The sample is drawn from a study of blood T cell repertoires in COVID-19. Input material: peripheral blood. V is TRBV24-1 and J is TRBJ1-2; TRBD1 might be the D (5 bases). The clonotype comes from a man in his 60s with acute or convalescent COVID-19. CDR3 DNA: TGTGCCACCAGTGATTCACAGGTAAACTATGGCTACACCTTC. The encoded protein is CATSDSQVNYGYTF.